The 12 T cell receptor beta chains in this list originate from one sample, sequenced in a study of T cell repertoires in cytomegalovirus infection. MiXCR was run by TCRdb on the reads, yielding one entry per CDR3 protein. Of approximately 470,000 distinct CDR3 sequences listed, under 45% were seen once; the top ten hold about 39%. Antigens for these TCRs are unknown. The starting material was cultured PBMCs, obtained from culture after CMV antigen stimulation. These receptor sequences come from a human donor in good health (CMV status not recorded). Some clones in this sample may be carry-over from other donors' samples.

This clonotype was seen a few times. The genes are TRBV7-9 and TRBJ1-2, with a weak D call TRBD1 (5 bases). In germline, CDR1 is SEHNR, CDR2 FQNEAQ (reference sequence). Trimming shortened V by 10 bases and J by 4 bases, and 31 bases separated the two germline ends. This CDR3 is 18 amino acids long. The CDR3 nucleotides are TGTGCCACCGAGACCCCGCCCTCGCGCGGGGACCGGGGCTATGGCTACACCTTC. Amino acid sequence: CATETPPSRGDRGYGYTF.

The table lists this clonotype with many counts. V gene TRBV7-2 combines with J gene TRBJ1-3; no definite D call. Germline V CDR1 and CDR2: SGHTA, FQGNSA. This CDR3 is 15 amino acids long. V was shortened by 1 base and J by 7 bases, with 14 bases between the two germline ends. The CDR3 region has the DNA TGTGCCAGCAGCTTAGGTGGCACCGTTTGGAACACCATATATTTT. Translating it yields CASSLGGTVWNTIYF.

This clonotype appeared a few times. The CDR3 DNA is TGTGCCAGCAGCCCGACTAGCGGGAGGGCCCGAGAGCAGTTCTTC. This sequence encodes CASSPTSGRAREQFF. This chain uses TRBV11-2 with TRBJ2-1; the match to TRBD2 covers 14 bases. The CDR3 has 15 amino acids. V gave up 5 bases and J gave up 10 bases; unmatched junction bases: 7. Germline CDR1 reads SGHAT; CDR2 reads FQNNGV.

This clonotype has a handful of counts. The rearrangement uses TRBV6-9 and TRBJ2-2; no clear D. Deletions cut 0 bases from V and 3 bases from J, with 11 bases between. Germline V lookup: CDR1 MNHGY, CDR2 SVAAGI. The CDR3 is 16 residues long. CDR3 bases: TGTGCCAGCAGTTATTCGACCGTCGGACACACCGGGGAGCTGTTTTTT. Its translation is CASSYSTVGHTGELFF.

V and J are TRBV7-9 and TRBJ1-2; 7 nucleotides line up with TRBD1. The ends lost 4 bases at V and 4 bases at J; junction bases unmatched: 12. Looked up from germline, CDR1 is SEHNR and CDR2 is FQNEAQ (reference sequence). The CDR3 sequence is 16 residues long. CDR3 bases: TGTGCCAGCAGCTCCCGACAGGGCTTATCGGGCTATGGCTACACCTTC. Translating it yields CASSSRQGLSGYGYTF.

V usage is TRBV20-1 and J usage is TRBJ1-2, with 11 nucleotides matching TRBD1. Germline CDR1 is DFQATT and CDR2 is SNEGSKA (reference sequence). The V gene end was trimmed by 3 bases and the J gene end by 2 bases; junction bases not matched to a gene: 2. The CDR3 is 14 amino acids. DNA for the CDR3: TGCAGTGCTAGGGGGACAGGGGGGAACTATGGCTACACCTTC. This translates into CSARGTGGNYGYTF.

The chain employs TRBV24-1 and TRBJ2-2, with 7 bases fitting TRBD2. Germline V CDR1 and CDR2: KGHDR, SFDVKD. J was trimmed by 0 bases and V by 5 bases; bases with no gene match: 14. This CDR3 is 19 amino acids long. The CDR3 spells CATSVSPAKREANTGELFF. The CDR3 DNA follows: TGTGCCACCAGTGTCTCCCCAGCGAAGCGGGAAGCGAACACCGGGGAGCTGTTTTTT.

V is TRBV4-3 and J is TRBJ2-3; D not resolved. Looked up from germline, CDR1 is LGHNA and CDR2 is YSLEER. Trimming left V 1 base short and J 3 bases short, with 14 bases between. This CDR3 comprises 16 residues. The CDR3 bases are TGCGCCAGCAGCCAAGGGGCGCCGACCGATACAGATACGCAGTATTTT. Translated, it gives CASSQGAPTDTDTQYF.

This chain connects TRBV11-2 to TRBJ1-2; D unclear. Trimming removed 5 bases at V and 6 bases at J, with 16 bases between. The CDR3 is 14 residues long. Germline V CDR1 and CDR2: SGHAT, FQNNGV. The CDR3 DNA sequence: TGTGCCAGCAGCAGAGAAGGCAGCCTAAATGGCTACACCTTC. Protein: CASSREGSLNGYTF. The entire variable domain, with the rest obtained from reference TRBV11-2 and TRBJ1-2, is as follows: EAGVAQSPRYKIIEKRQSVAFWCNPISGHATLYWYQQILGQGPKLLIQFQNNGVVDDSQLPKDRFSAERLKGVDSTLKIQPAKLEDSAVYLCASSREGSLNGYTFGSGTRLTVV.

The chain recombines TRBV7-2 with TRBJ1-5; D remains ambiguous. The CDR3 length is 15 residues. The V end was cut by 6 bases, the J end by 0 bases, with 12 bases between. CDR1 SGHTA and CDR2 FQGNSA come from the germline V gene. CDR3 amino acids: CASSSQANSNQPQHF. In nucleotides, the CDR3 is TGTGCCAGCAGTTCTCAGGCTAATAGCAATCAGCCCCAGCATTTT.

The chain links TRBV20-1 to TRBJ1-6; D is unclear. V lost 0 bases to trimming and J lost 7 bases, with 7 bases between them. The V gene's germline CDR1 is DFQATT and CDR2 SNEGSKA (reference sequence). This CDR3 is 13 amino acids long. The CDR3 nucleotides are TGCAGTGCTAGAGAGCAGAAGAATTCACCCCTCCACTTT. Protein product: CSAREQKNSPLHF.

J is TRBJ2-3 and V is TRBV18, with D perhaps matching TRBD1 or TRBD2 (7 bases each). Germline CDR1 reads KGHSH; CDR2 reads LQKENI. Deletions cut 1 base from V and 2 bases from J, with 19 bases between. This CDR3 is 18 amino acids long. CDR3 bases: TGTGCCAGCTCACCACTCCCCCCAGGGGGGGAATACACAGATACGCAGTATTTT. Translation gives CASSPLPPGGEYTDTQYF.